One and the same sample provided the 3 T cell receptor beta chains below, sequenced in a study of cytomegalovirus exposure and HLA in healthy donors. The PCR had 60 Vbeta and 13 Jbeta primers. Here immunoSEQ multiplex PCR was the method, and the copy in TCRdb shows in-frame clones only, minus some. The sample lists over 75,000 clones; over 65% were seen once. Sample: PBMCs. The receptors stem from a man aged 55 to 69 in good health and CMV-seropositive.

The chain employs TRBV10-3 and TRBJ2-1, with TRBD2 matching over 10 bases. The trim removed 7 bases at V and 9 bases at J, leaving 6 bases unmatched. Germline CDR1 ENHRY, CDR2 SYGVKD. The CDR3 consists of 13 residues. DNA for the CDR3: TGTGCCATCACAGCGGGGGGGCTGCGTGAGCAGTTCTTC. This gives the protein CAITAGGLREQFF.

V and J are TRBV5-1 and TRBJ2-7; 11 nucleotides agree with TRBD2. CDR1 is SGHRS, CDR2 YFSETQ, per germline. V was clipped by 3 bases and J by 0 bases; unmatched bases: 11. The CDR3 is made up of 18 amino acids. Written as DNA, the CDR3 is TGCGCCAGCAGCTCGTGGGTCTCTAGCGGGGGGCTCTCCTACGAGCAGTACTTC. Its protein is CASSSWVSSGGLSYEQYF.

This chain connects TRBV27 to TRBJ2-2; D remains unclear. With 3 bases removed from V and 2 bases from J, the gap between germline ends came to 7 bases. The CDR3 has 14 amino acids. The V gene's germline CDR1 is MNHEY and CDR2 SMNVEV (reference sequence). CDR3 bases: TGTGCCAGCAGTTTGTGGGCAAACACCGGGGAGCTGTTTTTT. This encodes CASSLWANTGELFF.